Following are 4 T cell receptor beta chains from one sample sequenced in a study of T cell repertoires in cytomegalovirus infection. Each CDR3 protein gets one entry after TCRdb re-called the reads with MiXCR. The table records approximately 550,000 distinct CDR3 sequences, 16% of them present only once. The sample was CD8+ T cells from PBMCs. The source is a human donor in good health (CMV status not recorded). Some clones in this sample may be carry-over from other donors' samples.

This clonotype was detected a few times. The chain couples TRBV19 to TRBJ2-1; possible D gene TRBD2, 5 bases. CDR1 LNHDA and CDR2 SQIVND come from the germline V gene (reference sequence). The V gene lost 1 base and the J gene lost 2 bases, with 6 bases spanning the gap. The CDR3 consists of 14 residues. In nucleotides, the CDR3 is TGTGCCAGTAGTATAGGTAGCGCCTACAATGAGCAGTTCTTC. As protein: CASSIGSAYNEQFF.

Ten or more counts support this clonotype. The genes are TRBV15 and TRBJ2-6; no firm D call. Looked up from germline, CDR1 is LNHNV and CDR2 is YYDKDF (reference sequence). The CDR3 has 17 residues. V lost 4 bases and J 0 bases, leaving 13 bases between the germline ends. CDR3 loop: CATSTRMEDSGANVLTF. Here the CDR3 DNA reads TGTGCCACCAGCACCAGGATGGAAGACTCTGGGGCCAACGTCCTGACTTTC.

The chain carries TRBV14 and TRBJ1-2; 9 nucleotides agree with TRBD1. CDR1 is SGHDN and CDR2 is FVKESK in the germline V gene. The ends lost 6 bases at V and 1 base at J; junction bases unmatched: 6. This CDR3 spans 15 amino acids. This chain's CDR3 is CASRQGQGLNYGYTF. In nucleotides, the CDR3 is TGTGCCAGCAGACAGGGACAGGGCCTTAACTATGGCTACACCTTC.

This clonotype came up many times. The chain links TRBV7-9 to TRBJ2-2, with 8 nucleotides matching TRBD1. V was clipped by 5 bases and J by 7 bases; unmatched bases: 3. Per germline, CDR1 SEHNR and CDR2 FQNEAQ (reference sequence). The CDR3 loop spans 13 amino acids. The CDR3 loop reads CASSGQGIGELFF. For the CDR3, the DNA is TGTGCCAGCAGCGGACAGGGTATCGGGGAGCTGTTTTTT. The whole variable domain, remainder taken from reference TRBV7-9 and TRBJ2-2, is DTGVSQNPRHKITKRGQNVTFRCDPISEHNRLYWYRQTLGQGPEFLTYFQNEAQLEKSRLLSDRFSAERPKGSFSTLEIQRTEQGDSAMYLCASSGQGIGELFFGEGSRLTVL.